The following is a T cell receptor beta chain sequence with its context. Its antigen is currently unknown. cDNA libraries for TRB were generated by 5' RACE incorporating UMI labels. Reprocessing the 5' RACE reads, TCRdb reports a single entry for every CDR3 protein and omits DNA. The listing contains approximately 90,000 distinct CDR3 sequences. These data belong to a study of CXCR3-negative and CXCR3-positive naive CD8 T cells. Study-wide points: Relative to CXCR3-negative naive cells, CXCR3-positive naive cells had more hydrophobic TRB CDR3s.

CDR1 is LNHNV, CDR2 YYDKDF, per germline (reference sequence). This CDR3 spans 16 amino acids. The rearrangement links TRBV15 to TRBJ2-1; TCRdb's D call of TRBD1 is untestable without DNA. Sequencing was carried out using naive CXCR3+ CD8+ T cells from blood. Subset defined: CD45RO-CCR7+CD27+CD95- naive CD8+ T cells expressing CXCR3 (TNR3+). This sequence originates from a human donor in good health. Some clones in this sample may be carry-over from other donors' samples. The CDR3 sequence: CATSRARDRGDNEQFF.